These T cell receptor beta chains were read from a single sample in a study of blood T cell repertoires in COVID-19. The protocol was immunoSEQ multiplex PCR, while the TCRdb copy is restricted to in-frame clones and leaves out a portion. Counted here are around 160,000 clones, about 88% occurring once; the ten biggest clones make up around a fifth. The sequenced sample consisted of peripheral blood. These receptor sequences come from a woman older than 75 with acute or convalescent COVID-19. CDR3s include the opening cysteine and the closing phenylalanine or tryptophan. The D gene is left open where the match is weak. Some rows mark clone size as missing; the rest say once, few, many or name a class of expanded clone.

J	V	size	D	CDR3	DNA
TRBJ2-7	TRBV28	once	.	CASSFAILPYEQYF	TGTGCCAGCAGTTTTGCTATCCTCCCTTACGAGCAGTACTTC
TRBJ1-3	TRBV3-1/TRBV3-2	.	.	CASRGSSGNTIYF	TGTGCCAGCAGGGGCAGCTCTGGAAACACCATATATTTT
TRBJ2-2	TRBV5-4	.	.	CASSTATTSPGELFF	TGTGCCAGCAGCACCGCCACAACTAGCCCCGGGGAGCTGTTTTTT
TRBJ2-3	TRBV18	.	TRBD2	CASSHEGLAGSDTQYF	TGTGCCAGCTCCCATGAAGGACTAGCGGGATCGGATACGCAGTATTTT
TRBJ2-3	TRBV30	.	.	CAWSVRGRGWADTQYF	TGTGCCTGGAGTGTAAGGGGAAGGGGGTGGGCAGATACGCAGTATTTT
TRBJ2-3	TRBV2	few	.	CASKGRGGGTDTQYF	TGTGCCAGCAAGGGACGGGGCGGGGGCACAGATACGCAGTATTTT
TRBJ2-2	TRBV28	few	TRBD1	CASSFFRDRGLFF	TGTGCCAGCAGTTTTTTTCGGGACAGGGGGTTGTTTTTT
TRBJ2-7	TRBV28	.	.	CASSLPWTAQQYF	TGTGCCAGCAGTCTCCCCTGGACAGCCCAACAGTACTTC
TRBJ2-3	TRBV29-1	.	TRBD2	CSVLGTSGISASTDTQYF	TGCAGCGTCCTCGGGACTAGCGGGATTAGTGCTTCCACAGATACGCAGTATTTT
TRBJ1-1	TRBV6-5	few	.	CASTPRQSNTEAFF	TGTGCCAGCACCCCAAGACAGAGTAACACTGAAGCTTTCTTT